The 20 T cell receptor beta chains in this list originate from one sample, sequenced in a study of beta chain features in type 1 diabetes. Expressed TCRB transcripts were sequenced because the entire RNA isolate underwent reverse transcription. The protocol was immunoSEQ multiplex PCR, while the TCRdb copy is restricted to in-frame clones and leaves out a portion. The sample lists 310,000 or so clones, roughly a tenth seen once, with 0.9% to 1.1% in the top ten. Study-level results: Moderate but significant shortening of TCRB CDR3s was recorded in all four CD4+ subsets from Type 1 diabetes patients.

Antigens for these TCRs are unknown. The sequencing input was central memory CD4+ T cells from blood. The origin of the receptors is a man aged 30 to 39 with type 1 diabetes.

The chain joins TRBV11-2 to TRBJ1-3; the D is unclear. The CDR3 runs to 17 residues. The V gene's germline CDR1 is SGHAT and CDR2 FQNNGV. Trimming pared 5 bases from V and 0 bases from J, leaving 17 bases between. The CDR3: CASSPPSGSYSGNTIYF. CDR3 sequence (DNA): TGTGCCAGCAGCCCCCCGAGTGGGTCCTACTCTGGAAACACCATATATTTT.

The V gene is TRBV2, the J gene TRBJ2-7; D is ambiguous. The CDR3 length is 13 residues. Per the germline V gene, CDR1 is SNHLY and CDR2 is FYNNEI. V was pared by 9 bases and J by 4 bases, with 16 bases between. CDR3 bases: TGTGCCAGTAAAGACGCGGTCGATTACGAGCAGTACTTC. This sequence encodes CASKDAVDYEQYF.

This clone was counted between two and nine times. This chain connects TRBV5-1 to TRBJ2-3; weak D call: TRBD2 (7 bases). The germline V gene encodes CDR1 SGHRS and CDR2 YFSETQ. V shed 6 bases and J shed 3 bases, with 17 bases lying between them. The CDR3 has 15 amino acids. The CDR3 reads CASTRSAGATDTQYF. The CDR3 DNA reads as TGCGCCAGCACCCGGAGTGCGGGGGCGACAGATACGCAGTATTTT.

V gene TRBV7-2 combines with J gene TRBJ2-7; D ambiguous. Germline lookup yields CDR1 SGHTA and CDR2 FQGNSA. The length of the CDR3 is 12 residues. V was trimmed by 4 bases and J by 8 bases, leaving 12 bases between them. The CDR3 DNA reads TGTGCCAGCAGCTCCGACCCCTTCCAGCAGTACTTC. It yields the protein CASSSDPFQQYF.

This clone was found many times. The chain employs TRBV20-1 and TRBJ2-1; D is ambiguous. The CDR3 runs to 10 residues. The germline gives CDR1 DFQATT, CDR2 SNEGSKA (reference sequence). Trimming shortened V by 6 bases and J by 9 bases, and 9 bases separated the two germline ends. The DNA for the CDR3 is TGCAGTGCGGCTGTGCGTGAGCAGTTCTTC. As protein: CSAAVREQFF.

This clone was counted a few times. The J gene is TRBJ1-2, the V gene TRBV10-3; D not resolved. CDR3 size: 14 residues. Per germline, CDR1 ENHRY and CDR2 SYGVKD. V was shortened by 0 bases and J by 4 bases, with 9 bases between the two germline ends. The chain's CDR3 is CAISESDASYGYTF. Here the CDR3 DNA reads TGTGCCATCAGTGAGTCGGACGCGAGCTATGGCTACACCTTC.

This clone was seen at least ten times. The chain carries TRBV7-2 and TRBJ2-1; D ambiguous. The CDR3 consists of 12 residues. The V gene lost 1 base and the J gene lost 12 bases, with 10 bases spanning the gap. CDR1 SGHTA and CDR2 FQGNSA come from the germline V gene. The CDR3: CASSLGTNSQFF. As DNA, the CDR3 is TGTGCCAGCAGCTTAGGGACCAACTCGCAGTTCTTC.

This clone was seen only a few times. The chain employs TRBV5-6 and TRBJ2-5; D gene uncertain. There are 13 residues in the CDR3. From germline, CDR1 is SGHDT and CDR2 YYEEEE. Trimming removed 0 bases from V and 7 bases from J, with 10 bases in between. CDR3 nucleotide sequence: TGTGCCAGCAGCTTGGGGGCCTCCGGGACCCAGTACTTC. Protein sequence: CASSLGASGTQYF.

The chain employs TRBV9 and TRBJ2-7, with D possibly matching TRBD2 (5 bases). From germline, CDR1 is SGDLS and CDR2 YYNGEE. The CDR3 extends over 14 amino acids. V was trimmed by 2 bases and J by 3 bases, leaving 12 bases between them. The CDR3 sequence: CASSVLPGIYEQYF. The CDR3 region has the DNA TGTGCCAGCAGCGTCCTTCCGGGGATCTACGAGCAGTACTTC.

This sequence joins TRBV11-2 and TRBJ2-2; 7 bases align to TRBD2. Germline V gene data show CDR1 as SGHAT and CDR2 as FQNNGV. Trimming took 1 base from V and 2 from J; bases not matched to a gene: 4. This CDR3 is 16 amino acids long. The CDR3 loop is CASSLVRLANTGELFF. The DNA of the CDR3 is TGTGCCAGCAGCTTAGTGCGACTAGCTAACACCGGGGAGCTGTTTTTT.

V is TRBV27 and J is TRBJ2-3, with 11 bases that match TRBD2. V lost 6 bases, J lost 7 bases, and 9 bases stayed unmatched. From germline, CDR1 is MNHEY and CDR2 SMNVEV (reference sequence). This CDR3 is 15 amino acids long. CDR3 residues: CASRPGTSGGNTQYF. CDR3 in DNA: TGTGCCAGCAGGCCCGGGACTAGCGGAGGGAATACGCAGTATTTT.

Worth noting for this clone: Other DNA variants within this sample encode the same CDR3. The chain is built from TRBV7-9 and TRBJ1-1; no clear D. V was pared by 4 bases and J by 5 bases, with 11 bases between. Per germline, CDR1 SEHNR and CDR2 FQNEAQ (reference sequence). The CDR3 is made up of 13 amino acids. CDR3 sequence (DNA): TGTGCCAGCAGCTCCCTCGGGAGGACTGAAGCTTTCTTT. Its translation: CASSSLGRTEAFF.

This clone has just a few counts. V gene TRBV4-3 combines with J gene TRBJ2-2, with TRBD1 identical over 10 bases. Germline CDR1 is LGHNA and CDR2 is YSLEER. CDR3 length equals 15 residues. With 4 bases clipped from V and 6 bases from J, the junction kept 5 bases outside the gene matches. CDR3 DNA: TGCGCCAGCAGCCGCGGACAGGGGGGCGCCGGGGAGCTGTTTTTT. Translating gives CASSRGQGGAGELFF.

The rearrangement uses TRBV19 and TRBJ2-3, with a possible D match to TRBD2 (7 bases). V dropped 4 bases and J dropped 3 bases, with 14 bases sitting between them. CDR3 size: 15 residues. CDR1 LNHDA and CDR2 SQIVND come from the germline V gene (reference sequence). The CDR3 region has the DNA TGTGCCAGTAGTAAGCCGGGGGGCGGGACAGATACGCAGTATTTT. Its translation is CASSKPGGGTDTQYF.

This clone was counted only a few times. This chain uses TRBV6-1 with TRBJ2-3; D remains unclear. V gave up 3 bases and J gave up 11 bases, with 12 bases separating them. The CDR3 spans 12 residues. Germline V CDR1 and CDR2: MNHNS, SASEGT. The CDR3 protein is CASSDPSIRQYF. The CDR3 region has the DNA TGTGCCAGCAGTGACCCGTCGATAAGGCAGTATTTT.

Ten or more counts support this clone. At one end the junction does not follow the germline gene, possibly because of a read error. V usage is TRBV5-6 and J usage is TRBJ1-6, with TRBD1 matching 7 bases. Germline lookup yields CDR1 SGHDT and CDR2 YYEEEE. CDR3 length equals 12 residues. The chain's CDR3 is CASSFVGQDLFF. CDR3 in DNA: TGTGCCAGCAGCTTCGTAGGACAGGACCTCTTCTTT. Combining the CDR3 with reference TRBV5-6 and TRBJ1-6 gives the whole variable domain DAGVTQSPTHLIKTRGQQVTLRCSPKSGHDTVSWYQQALGQGPQFIFQYYEEEERQRGNFPDRFSGHQFPNYSSELNVNALLLGDSALYLCASSFVGQDLFFGNGTRLTVT.

The table lists this clone with a few counts. This chain connects TRBV10-3 to TRBJ2-3, with TRBD2 matching over 9 bases. Germline V gene data show CDR1 as ENHRY and CDR2 as SYGVKD. CDR3 size: 15 residues. Trimming took 6 bases from V and 0 from J; bases not matched to a gene: 4. The DNA for the CDR3 is TGTGCCATCAGAATAGCGGGGGCGAGCACAGATACGCAGTATTTT. It specifies CAIRIAGASTDTQYF.

V and J are TRBV19 and TRBJ2-1; TRBD1 aligns across 9 bases. Germline lookup yields CDR1 LNHDA and CDR2 SQIVND (reference sequence). This CDR3 contains 16 residues. With 6 bases clipped from V and 5 bases from J, the junction kept 11 bases outside the gene matches. CDR3 sequence reads: CASRPLRDRAHNEQFF. Written as DNA, the CDR3 is TGTGCCAGTAGACCTCTCCGGGACAGGGCCCACAATGAGCAGTTCTTC. The full variable domain, in which reference TRBV19 and TRBJ2-1 provide the parts outside the CDR3, is DGGITQSPKYLFRKEGQNVTLSCEQNLNHDAMYWYRQDPGQGLRLIYYSQIVNDFQKGDIAEGYSVSREKKESFPLTVTSAQKNPTAFYLCASRPLRDRAHNEQFFGPGTRLTVL.

This clone turned up a few times. V is TRBV27 and J is TRBJ2-7, with 8 bases aligning to TRBD1. CDR3 length equals 16 residues. CDR1 is MNHEY and CDR2 is SMNVEV in the germline V gene (reference sequence). Losses at the gene ends were 5 bases for V and 3 bases for J; bases not matched to a gene: 12. This CDR3 is CASSGGSGTGSYEQYF. The CDR3 coding sequence is TGTGCCAGCAGTGGGGGCTCGGGGACAGGTAGCTACGAGCAGTACTTC.

V gene TRBV7-9 combines with J gene TRBJ1-3; 9 bases are a match to TRBD1. The V and J ends lost 6 bases and 5 bases, in that order; junction bases with no gene match: 8. The CDR3 length is 15 residues. Germline lookup yields CDR1 SEHNR and CDR2 FQNEAQ (reference sequence). CDR3 coding DNA: TGTGCCAGCAGGCAAACCGGGACAGGGAGAAACACCATATATTTT. The encoded protein is CASRQTGTGRNTIYF.